This TCR beta chain came from a study of CDR3 diversity in severe acne. Each CDR3 protein is one row after TCRdb ran MiXCR on the PCR reads. This table has tens of thousands of distinct CDR3 sequences, 45% to 65% appearing once. V was cut by 4 bases and J by 5 bases, with 21 bases left in between. This CDR3 contains 17 residues. Per the germline V gene, CDR1 is SGHRS and CDR2 is YFSETQ. This receptor was obtained from a male donor in good health, without acne. Material for sequencing was blood. The J gene is TRBJ2-2, the V gene TRBV5-1; D perhaps matches TRBD2 (6 bases). In DNA form, the CDR3 reads TGCGCCAGCAGCACCATAGTGAGGGGAGGAGGTACCGGGGAGCTGTTTTTT. It yields the protein CASSTIVRGGGTGELFF.